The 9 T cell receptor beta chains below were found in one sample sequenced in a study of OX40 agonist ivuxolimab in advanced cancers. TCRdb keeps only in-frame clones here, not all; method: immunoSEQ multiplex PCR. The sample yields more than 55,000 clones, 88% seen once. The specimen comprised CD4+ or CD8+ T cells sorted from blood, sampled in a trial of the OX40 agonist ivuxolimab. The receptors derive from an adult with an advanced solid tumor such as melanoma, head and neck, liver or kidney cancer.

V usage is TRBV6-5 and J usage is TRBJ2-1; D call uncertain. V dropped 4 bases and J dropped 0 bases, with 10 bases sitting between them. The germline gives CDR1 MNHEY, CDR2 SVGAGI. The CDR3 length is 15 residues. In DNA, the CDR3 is TGTGCCAGCAGTTCAATTGTCAGCTCCTACAATGAGCAGTTCTTC. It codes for CASSSIVSSYNEQFF.

The CDR3 loop reads CASSVGSGGRTDTQYF. CDR3 coding DNA: TGTGCCAGCAGCGTTGGGAGCGGGGGACGCACAGATACGCAGTATTTT. The V call is TRBV9, the J call TRBJ2-3; TRBD2 aligns across 8 bases. The CDR3 runs to 16 residues. Germline lookup yields CDR1 SGDLS and CDR2 YYNGEE. Trimming cost V 2 bases and J 1 base; bases outside gene matches: 6. The full variable domain, with the rest looked up from reference TRBV9 and TRBJ2-3, is DSGVTQTPKHLITATGQRVTLRCSPRSGDLSVYWYQQSLDQGLQFLIQYYNGEERAKGNILERFSAQQFPDLHSELNLSSLELGDSALYFCASSVGSGGRTDTQYFGPGTRLTVL.

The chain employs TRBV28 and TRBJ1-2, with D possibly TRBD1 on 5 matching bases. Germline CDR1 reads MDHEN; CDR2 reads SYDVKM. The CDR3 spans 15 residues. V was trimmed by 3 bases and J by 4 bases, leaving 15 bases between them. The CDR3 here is CASSFRQSSVYGYTF. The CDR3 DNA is TGTGCCAGCAGTTTTCGACAGTCATCGGTCTATGGCTACACCTTC.

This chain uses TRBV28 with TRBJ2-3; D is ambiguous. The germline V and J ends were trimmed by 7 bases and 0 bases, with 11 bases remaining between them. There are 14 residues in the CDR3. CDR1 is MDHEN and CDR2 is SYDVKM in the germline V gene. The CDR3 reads CASTTFPSTDTQYF. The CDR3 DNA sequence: TGTGCCAGCACAACCTTTCCTAGCACAGATACGCAGTATTTT.

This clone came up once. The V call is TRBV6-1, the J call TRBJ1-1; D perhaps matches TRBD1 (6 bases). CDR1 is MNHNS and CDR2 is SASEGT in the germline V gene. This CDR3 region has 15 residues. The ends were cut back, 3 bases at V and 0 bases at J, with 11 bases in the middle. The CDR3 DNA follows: TGTGCCAGCAGTGAGGACAGAAACATGAACACTGAAGCTTTCTTT. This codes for CASSEDRNMNTEAFF.

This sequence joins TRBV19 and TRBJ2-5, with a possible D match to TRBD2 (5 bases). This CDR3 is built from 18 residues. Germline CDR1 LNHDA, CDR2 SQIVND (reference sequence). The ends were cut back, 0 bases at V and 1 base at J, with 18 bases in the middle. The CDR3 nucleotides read TGTGCCAGTAGTATAGACCCTCCCCAGCGGAACCTCCAAGAGACCCAGTACTTC. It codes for CASSIDPPQRNLQETQYF.

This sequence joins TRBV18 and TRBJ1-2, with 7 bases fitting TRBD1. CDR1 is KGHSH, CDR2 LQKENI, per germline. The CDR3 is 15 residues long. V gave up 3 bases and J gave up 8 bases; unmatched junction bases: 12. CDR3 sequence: CASSPERRGSGGYTF. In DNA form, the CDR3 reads TGTGCCAGCTCACCGGAGCGCAGGGGGTCAGGGGGCTACACCTTC.

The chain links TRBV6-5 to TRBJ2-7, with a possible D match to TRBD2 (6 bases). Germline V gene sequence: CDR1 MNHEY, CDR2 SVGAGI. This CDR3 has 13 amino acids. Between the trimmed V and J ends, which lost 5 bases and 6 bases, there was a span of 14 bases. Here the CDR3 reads CASSHMDYPEQYF. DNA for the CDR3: TGTGCCAGCAGTCATATGGACTATCCCGAGCAGTACTTC.

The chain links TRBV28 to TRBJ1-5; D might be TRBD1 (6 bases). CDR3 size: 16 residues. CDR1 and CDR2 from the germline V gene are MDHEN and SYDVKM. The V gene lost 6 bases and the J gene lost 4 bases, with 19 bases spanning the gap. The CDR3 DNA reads TGTGCCAGCAGCCGCGCCGGACAGAGGTTAAATCAGCCCCAGCATTTT. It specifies CASSRAGQRLNQPQHF.